Sequencing of this T cell receptor (beta chain) was carried out in a study of T cell clonotyping in hematopoietic cell transplantation. Study-wide context: Pretransplant recipient samples were taken after cytoreduction.

The method was immunoSEQ multiplex PCR; TCRdb's version includes in-frame clones alone and lacks a portion of them. The table records some 76,000 clones, 90% to 96% of them present only once. Time point noted: recipient sample about 28 days before transplant, after cytoreduction. Blood collection times were about day -28 and days 30, 100, 180 posttransplant. This clonotype was obtained from a woman aged 45-60 years with acute myeloid leukemia. Some clones in this sample may be carry-over from other donors' samples. The specimen was peripheral blood mononuclear cells, collected before stem cell transplant.

CDR3 residues: CASSNLEFTEAFF. CDR3 in DNA: TGCGCCAGCAGCAATTTGGAATTCACTGAAGCTTTCTTT. The gene calls are TRBV5-1 and TRBJ1-1, with no clear D. Per the germline V gene, CDR1 is SGHRS and CDR2 is YFSETQ. Trimming removed 4 bases at V and 4 bases at J, with 11 bases between. CDR3 length equals 13 residues.